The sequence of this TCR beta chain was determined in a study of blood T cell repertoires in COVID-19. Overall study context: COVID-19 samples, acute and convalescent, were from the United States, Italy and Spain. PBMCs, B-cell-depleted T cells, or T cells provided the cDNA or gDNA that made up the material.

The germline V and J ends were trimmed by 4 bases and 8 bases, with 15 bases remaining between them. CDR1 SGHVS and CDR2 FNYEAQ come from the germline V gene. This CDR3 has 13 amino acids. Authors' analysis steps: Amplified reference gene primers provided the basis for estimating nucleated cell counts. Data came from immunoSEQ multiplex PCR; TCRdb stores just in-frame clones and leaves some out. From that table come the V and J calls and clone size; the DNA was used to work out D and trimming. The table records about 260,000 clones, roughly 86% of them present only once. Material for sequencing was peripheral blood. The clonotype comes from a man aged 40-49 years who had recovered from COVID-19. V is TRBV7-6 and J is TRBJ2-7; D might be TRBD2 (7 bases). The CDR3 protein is CASSSTGGYQQYF. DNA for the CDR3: TGTGCCAGCAGCTCCACGGGGGGCTATCAGCAGTACTTC.